This T cell receptor beta chain is drawn from a study of cytomegalovirus exposure and HLA in healthy donors. This clone came up a few times. The ends were cut back, 5 bases at V and 10 bases at J, with 11 bases in the middle. The CDR3 is 10 residues long. Germline CDR1 reads DFQATT; CDR2 reads SNEGSKA (reference sequence). Amplification used 60 Vbeta primers and 13 Jbeta primers. Assay used: immunoSEQ multiplex PCR; TCRdb lists only in-frame clones, some missing. The repertoire holds about 100,000 clones, with around 74% as singletons. The chain carries TRBV20-1 and TRBJ1-2; no clear D gene. This TCR came from a man between 45 and 60 years old in good health and CMV-seropositive. What was sequenced was PBMCs. CDR3 in DNA: TGCAGTGCTGGACGGGAGGACTACACCTTC. Protein product: CSAGREDYTF.